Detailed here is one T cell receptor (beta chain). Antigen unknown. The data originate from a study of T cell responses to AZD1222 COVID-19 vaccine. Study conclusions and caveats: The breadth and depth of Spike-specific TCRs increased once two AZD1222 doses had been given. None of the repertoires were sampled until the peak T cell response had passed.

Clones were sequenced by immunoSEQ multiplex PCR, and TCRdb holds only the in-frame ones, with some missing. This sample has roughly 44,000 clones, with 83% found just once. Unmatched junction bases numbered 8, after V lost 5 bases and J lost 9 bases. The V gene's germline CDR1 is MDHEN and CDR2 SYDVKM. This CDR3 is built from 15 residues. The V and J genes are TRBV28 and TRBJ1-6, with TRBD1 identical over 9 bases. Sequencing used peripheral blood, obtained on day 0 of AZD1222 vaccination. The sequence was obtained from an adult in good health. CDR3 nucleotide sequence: TGTGCCAGCAGTCGCAACAGGGGGCCGAGTTCACCCCTCCACTTT. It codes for CASSRNRGPSSPLHF.